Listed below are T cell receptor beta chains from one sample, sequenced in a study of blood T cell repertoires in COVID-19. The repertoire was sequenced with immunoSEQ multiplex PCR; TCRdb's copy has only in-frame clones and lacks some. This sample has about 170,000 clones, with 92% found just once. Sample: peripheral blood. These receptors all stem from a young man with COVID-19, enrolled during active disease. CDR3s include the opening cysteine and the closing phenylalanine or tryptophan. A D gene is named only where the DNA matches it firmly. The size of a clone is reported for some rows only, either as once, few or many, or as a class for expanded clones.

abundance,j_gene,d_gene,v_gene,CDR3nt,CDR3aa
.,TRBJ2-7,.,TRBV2,TGTGCCAGCAGTGAGGCCAGACACTCCTACGAGCAGTACTTC,CASSEARHSYEQYF
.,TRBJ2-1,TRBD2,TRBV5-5,TGTGCCAGCAGCTTGGAGGGACTAGCGGGGGTGGAGCAGTTCTTC,CASSLEGLAGVEQFF
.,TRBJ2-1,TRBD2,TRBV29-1,TGCAGCGTAACCGGGACTAGCGGATACAATGAGCAGTTCTTC,CSVTGTSGYNEQFF
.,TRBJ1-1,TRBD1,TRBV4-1,TGCGCCAGCAGCGGACAGGGAGCGAACACTGAAGCTTTCTTT,CASSGQGANTEAFF
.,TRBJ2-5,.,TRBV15,TGTGCCACCAGCAGAGAATATACTAGGAGAGAGACCCAGTACTTC,CATSREYTRRETQYF
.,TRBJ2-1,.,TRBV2,TGTGCCAGCAGTGACAAGAGCTCCTACAATGAGCAGTTCTTC,CASSDKSSYNEQFF
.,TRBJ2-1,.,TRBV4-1,TGCGCCAGCAGCCAAGGAGTAACTTCCTACAATGAGCAGTTCTTC,CASSQGVTSYNEQFF
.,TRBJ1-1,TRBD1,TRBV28,TGTGCCAGCAGAGAAGACAGGGTTAACACTGAAGCTTTCTTT,CASREDRVNTEAFF
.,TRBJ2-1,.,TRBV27,TGTGCCAGCAGTACATACGCAGGGGGGCCCTCCTCCTACAATGAGCAGTTCTTC,CASSTYAGGPSSYNEQFF
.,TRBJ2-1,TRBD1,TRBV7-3,TGTGCCAGCAGCCCGACAGGGGTCAATGAGCAGTTCTTC,CASSPTGVNEQFF
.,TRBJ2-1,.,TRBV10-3,TGTGCCATCAGTGAGTCGGTTGAGGATGAGCAGTTCTTC,CAISESVEDEQFF
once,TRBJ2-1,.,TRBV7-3,TGTGCCAGCAGTTTGGACAACTACAATGAGCAGTTCTTC,CASSLDNYNEQFF
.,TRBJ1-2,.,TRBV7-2,TGTGCCAGCAGCGCAGGGTTATATGGCTACACCTTC,CASSAGLYGYTF
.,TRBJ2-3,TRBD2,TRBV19,TGTGCCAGTAGTAAATACTTAGCGGGGACTAGCACAGATACGCAGTATTTT,CASSKYLAGTSTDTQYF
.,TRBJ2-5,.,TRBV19,TGTGCCAGTAGTATCCCCGGGTTGCAAGAGACCCAGTACTTC,CASSIPGLQETQYF
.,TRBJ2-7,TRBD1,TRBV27,TGTGCCAGCAGTTCGCCTGGACAGGGGTACGAGCAGTACTTC,CASSSPGQGYEQYF
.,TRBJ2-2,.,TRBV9,TGTGCCAGCAGCGTCCAAAGAGGGCTAGGGGAGCTGTTTTTT,CASSVQRGLGELFF
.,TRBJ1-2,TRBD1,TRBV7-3,TGTGCCAGCAGCTTTGACCCGGGACAGGGAATGGTTGGCTACACCTTC,CASSFDPGQGMVGYTF
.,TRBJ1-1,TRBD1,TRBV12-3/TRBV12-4,TGTGCCAGCAGTTTTTCAGGGGGCGGAGGGGCTTTCTTT,CASSFSGGGGAFF
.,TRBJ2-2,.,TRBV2,TGTGCCAGCAGTGGGGCGACGGCGAACACCGGGGAGCTGTTTTTT,CASSGATANTGELFF
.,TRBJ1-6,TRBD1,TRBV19,TGTGCCAGTACCGACGGACAGGGGAGGTCACCCCTCCACTTT,CASTDGQGRSPLHF
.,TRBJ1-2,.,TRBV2,TGTGCCAGCAGAGACCTTGGGCACCTGGGCTACACCTTC,CASRDLGHLGYTF
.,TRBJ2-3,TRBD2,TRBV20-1,TGCAGTGCTAGTGGGGCGGGGGTTCGTCCGAGCACAGATACGCAGTATTTT,CSASGAGVRPSTDTQYF
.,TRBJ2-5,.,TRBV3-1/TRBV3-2,TGTGCCACCTCTGGAGAGCGGGTGAAAGAGACCCAGTACTTC,CATSGERVKETQYF
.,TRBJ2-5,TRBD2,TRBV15,TGTGCCACGTGGGCTAGCGGAGGTAGAACCCAGTACTTC,CATWASGGRTQYF
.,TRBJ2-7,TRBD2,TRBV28,TGTGCCAGCAGCCAAACCGGGACTAGAAACGAGCAGTACTTC,CASSQTGTRNEQYF
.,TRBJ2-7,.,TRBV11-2,TGTGCCAGCAGCTTATCATCCGAAGCCACCTACGAGCAGTACTTC,CASSLSSEATYEQYF
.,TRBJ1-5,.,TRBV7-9,TGTGCCAGCAGCGGCGGAGGCAATCAGCCCCAGCATTTT,CASSGGGNQPQHF
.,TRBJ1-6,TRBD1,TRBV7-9,TGTGCCAGCAGCACTGGACAGGGATCCAATTCACCCCTCCACTTT,CASSTGQGSNSPLHF
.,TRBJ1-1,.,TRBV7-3,TGTGCCAGCAGCGTTACAGGGACCGTATGGACTGAAGCTTTCTTT,CASSVTGTVWTEAFF
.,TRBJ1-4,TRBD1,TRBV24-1,TGTGCCACCGGGGGCGGACAGGGAAATGAAAAACTGTTTTTT,CATGGGQGNEKLFF
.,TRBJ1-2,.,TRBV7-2,TGTGCCAGCAGCTTATTCAGGGACTATGGCTACACCTTC,CASSLFRDYGYTF
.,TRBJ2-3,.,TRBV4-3,TGCGCCAGCAGCCAAGGACTGGATGGTCCAGATACGCAGTATTTT,CASSQGLDGPDTQYF
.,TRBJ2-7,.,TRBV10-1,TGCGCCAGCAGAACAAACAAAACAGTAGGGGGAATCTCCTACGAGCAGTACTTC,CASRTNKTVGGISYEQYF
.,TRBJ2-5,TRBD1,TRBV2,TGTGCCAGCAGTCGTCGGACAGGAATCCAAGAGACCCAGTACTTC,CASSRRTGIQETQYF
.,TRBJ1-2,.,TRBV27,TGTGCCAGCAGTTTACAGGGGAGTTATGGCTACACCTTC,CASSLQGSYGYTF
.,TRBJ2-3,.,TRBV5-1,TGCGCCAGCAGCCCTGCGAGCGGGAGCACAGATACGCAGTATTTT,CASSPASGSTDTQYF
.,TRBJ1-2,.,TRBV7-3,TGTGCCAGCAGCTTACTCGGGGGTTATGGCTACACCTTC,CASSLLGGYGYTF
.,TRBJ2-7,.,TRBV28,TGTGCCAGCAGTTTACAGGGAGGCTCCTACGAGCAGTACTTC,CASSLQGGSYEQYF
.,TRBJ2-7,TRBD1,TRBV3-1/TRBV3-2,TGTGCCAGCAGCCAGACAGGGAATTACGAGCAGTACTTC,CASSQTGNYEQYF